The clone carrying this TCR beta chain has a count of ten or more. This specimen comes from a study of blood T cell repertoires in COVID-19. The table came from immunoSEQ multiplex PCR; TCRdb's copy has only in-frame clones and leaves some out. Of about 200,000 clones in the sample, 82% were seen once. This receptor was obtained from a woman at least 80 years old with COVID-19, enrolled during active disease. The sample comprised peripheral blood.

The CDR3 bases are TGTGCCAGCAGTTACCGGGACACCGGGGAGCTGTTTTTT. Translated: CASSYRDTGELFF. This rearrangement joins TRBV6-2 or TRBV6-3 to TRBJ2-2; D uncertain. Trimming removed 2 bases from V and 3 bases from J, with 4 bases in between. This CDR3 is built from 13 residues. Germline CDR1 MNHEY, CDR2 SVGEGT.